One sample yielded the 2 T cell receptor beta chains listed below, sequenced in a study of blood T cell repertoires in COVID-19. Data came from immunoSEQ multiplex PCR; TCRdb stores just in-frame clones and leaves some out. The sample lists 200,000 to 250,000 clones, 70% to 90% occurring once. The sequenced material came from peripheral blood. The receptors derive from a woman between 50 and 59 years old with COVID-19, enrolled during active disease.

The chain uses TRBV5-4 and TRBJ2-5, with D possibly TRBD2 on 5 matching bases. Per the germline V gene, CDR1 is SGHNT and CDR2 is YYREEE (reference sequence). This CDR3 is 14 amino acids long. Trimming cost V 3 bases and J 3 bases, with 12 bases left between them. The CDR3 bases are TGTGCCAGCAGCTCGCCGGGAAATGAAGAGACCCAGTACTTC. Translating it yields CASSSPGNEETQYF.

The CDR3 nucleotides are TGTGCCAGCAGCTTAGCGGAGGGCTACAATGAGCAGTTCTTC. It translates to CASSLAEGYNEQFF. This chain links TRBV7-8 with TRBJ2-1; tentatively, D is TRBD2 (6 bases). V shed 0 bases and J shed 3 bases, with 6 bases lying between them. Germline CDR1 and CDR2: SGHVS and FQNEAQ. This CDR3 has 14 residues.